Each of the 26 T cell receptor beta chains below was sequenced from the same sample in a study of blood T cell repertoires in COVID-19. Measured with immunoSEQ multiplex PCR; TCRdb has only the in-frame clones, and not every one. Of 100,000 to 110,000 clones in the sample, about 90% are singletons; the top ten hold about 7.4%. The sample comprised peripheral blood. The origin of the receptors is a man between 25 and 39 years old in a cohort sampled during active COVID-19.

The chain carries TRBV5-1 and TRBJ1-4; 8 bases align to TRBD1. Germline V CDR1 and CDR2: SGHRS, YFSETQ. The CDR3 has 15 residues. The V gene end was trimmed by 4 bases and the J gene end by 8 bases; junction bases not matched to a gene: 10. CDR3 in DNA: TGCGCCAGCAGCCGGGAAAGGACAGGGCGGGAAAAACTGTTTTTT. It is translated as CASSRERTGREKLFF.

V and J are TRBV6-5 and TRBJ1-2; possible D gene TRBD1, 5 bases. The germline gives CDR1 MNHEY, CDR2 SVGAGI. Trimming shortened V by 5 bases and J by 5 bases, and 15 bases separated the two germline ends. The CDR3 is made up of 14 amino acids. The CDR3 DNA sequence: TGTGCCAGCAGTAAGACAGCTTCTACGTATGGCTACACCTTC. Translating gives CASSKTASTYGYTF.

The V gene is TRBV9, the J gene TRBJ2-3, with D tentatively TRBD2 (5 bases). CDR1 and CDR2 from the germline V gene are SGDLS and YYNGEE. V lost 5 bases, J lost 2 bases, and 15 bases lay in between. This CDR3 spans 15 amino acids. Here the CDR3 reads CASSPRSGHTDTQYF. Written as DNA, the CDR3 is TGTGCCAGCAGTCCTAGAAGCGGCCACACAGATACGCAGTATTTT.

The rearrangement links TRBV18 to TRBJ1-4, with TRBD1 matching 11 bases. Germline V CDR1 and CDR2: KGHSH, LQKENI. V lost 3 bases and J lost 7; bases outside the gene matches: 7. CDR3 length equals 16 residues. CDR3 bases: TGTGCCAGCTCACCTACAACCGGGACAGGGGGTGAAAAACTGTTTTTT. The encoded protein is CASSPTTGTGGEKLFF.

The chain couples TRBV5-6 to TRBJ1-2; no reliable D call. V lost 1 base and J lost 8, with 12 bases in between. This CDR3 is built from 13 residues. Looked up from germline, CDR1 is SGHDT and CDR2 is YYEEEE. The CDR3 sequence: CASSLFGVLGYTF. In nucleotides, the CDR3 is TGTGCCAGCAGCTTGTTCGGGGTATTAGGCTACACCTTC.

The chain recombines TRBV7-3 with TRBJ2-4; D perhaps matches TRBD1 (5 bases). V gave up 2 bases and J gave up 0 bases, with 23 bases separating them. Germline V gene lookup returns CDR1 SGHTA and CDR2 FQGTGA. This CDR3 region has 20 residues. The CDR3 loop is CASSLVQGTYTVLAKNIQYF. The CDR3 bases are TGTGCCAGCAGCTTAGTCCAGGGCACATACACCGTTTTAGCCAAAAACATTCAGTACTTC.

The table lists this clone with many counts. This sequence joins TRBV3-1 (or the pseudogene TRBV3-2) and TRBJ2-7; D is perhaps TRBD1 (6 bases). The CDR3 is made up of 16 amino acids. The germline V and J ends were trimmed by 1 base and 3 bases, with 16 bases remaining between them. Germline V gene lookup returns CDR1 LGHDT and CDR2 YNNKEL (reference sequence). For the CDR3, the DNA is TGTGCCAGCAGCCAAGGGATAGCACAGGGTTACTACGAGCAGTACTTC. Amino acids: CASSQGIAQGYYEQYF.

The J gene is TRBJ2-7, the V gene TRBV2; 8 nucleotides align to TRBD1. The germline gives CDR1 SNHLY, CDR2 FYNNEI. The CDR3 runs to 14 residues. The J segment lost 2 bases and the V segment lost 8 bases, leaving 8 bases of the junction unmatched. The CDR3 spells CASLRDRTTYEQYF. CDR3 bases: TGTGCCAGCCTCCGGGACAGGACCACCTACGAGCAGTACTTC.

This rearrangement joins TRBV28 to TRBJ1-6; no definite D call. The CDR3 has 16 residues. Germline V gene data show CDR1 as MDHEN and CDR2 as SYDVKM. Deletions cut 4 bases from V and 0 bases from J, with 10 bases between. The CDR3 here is CASSSDPSSYNSPLHF. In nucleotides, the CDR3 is TGTGCCAGCAGTTCCGATCCGAGCTCCTATAATTCACCCCTCCACTTT. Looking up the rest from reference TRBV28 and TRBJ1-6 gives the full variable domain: DVKVTQSSRYLVKRTGEKVFLECVQDMDHENMFWYRQDPGLGLRLIYFSYDVKMKEKGDIPEGYSVSREKKERFSLILESASTNQTSMYLCASSSDPSSYNSPLHFGNGTRLTVT.

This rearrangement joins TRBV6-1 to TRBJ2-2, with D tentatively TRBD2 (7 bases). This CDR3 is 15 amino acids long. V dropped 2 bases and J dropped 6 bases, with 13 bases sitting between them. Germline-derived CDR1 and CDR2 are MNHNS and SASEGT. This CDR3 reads CASSERGEGAGELFF. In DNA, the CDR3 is TGTGCCAGCAGTGAAAGAGGGGAGGGGGCCGGGGAGCTGTTTTTT.

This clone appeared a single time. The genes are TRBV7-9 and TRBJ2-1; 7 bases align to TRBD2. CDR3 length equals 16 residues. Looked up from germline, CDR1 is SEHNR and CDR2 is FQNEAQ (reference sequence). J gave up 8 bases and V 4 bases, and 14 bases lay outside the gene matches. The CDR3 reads CASSYGGGTYLDEQFF. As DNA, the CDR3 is TGTGCCAGCAGCTATGGGGGAGGGACCTACCTGGATGAGCAGTTCTTC.

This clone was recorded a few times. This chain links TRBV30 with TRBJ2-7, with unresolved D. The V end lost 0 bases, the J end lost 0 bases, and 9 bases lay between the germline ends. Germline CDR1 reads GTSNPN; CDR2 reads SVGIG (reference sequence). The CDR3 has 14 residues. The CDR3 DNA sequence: TGTGCCTGGAGTGTAAGCATGAGCTCCTACGAGCAGTACTTC. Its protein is CAWSVSMSSYEQYF.

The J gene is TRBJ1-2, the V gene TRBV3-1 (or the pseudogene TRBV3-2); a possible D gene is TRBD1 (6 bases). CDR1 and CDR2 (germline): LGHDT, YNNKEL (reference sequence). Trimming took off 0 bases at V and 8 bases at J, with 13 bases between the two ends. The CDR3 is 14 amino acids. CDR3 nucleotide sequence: TGTGCCAGCAGCCAAGACGACAGGTTCGGAGGCTACACCTTC. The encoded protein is CASSQDDRFGGYTF.

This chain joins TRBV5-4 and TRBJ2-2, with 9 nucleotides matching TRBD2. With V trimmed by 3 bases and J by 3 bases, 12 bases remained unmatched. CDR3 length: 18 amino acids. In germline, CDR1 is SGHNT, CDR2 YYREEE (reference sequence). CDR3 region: CASSSGTSSRLYTGELFF. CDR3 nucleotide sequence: TGTGCCAGCAGCTCCGGGACTAGCAGTCGTCTTTACACCGGGGAGCTGTTTTTT.

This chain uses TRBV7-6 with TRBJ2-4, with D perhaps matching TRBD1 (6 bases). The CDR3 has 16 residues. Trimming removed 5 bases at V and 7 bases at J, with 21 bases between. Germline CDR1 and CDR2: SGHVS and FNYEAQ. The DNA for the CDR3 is TGTGCCAGCAGCCCCACGTCGGGCAGGGGTACGAACATTCAGTACTTC. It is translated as CASSPTSGRGTNIQYF.

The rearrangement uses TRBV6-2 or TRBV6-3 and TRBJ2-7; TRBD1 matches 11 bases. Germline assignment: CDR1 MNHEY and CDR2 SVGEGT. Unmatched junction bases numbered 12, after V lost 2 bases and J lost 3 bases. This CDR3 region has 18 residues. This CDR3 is CASSYAPPGDRGNYEQYF. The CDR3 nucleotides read TGTGCCAGCAGTTACGCCCCACCAGGGGACAGGGGGAACTACGAGCAGTACTTC.

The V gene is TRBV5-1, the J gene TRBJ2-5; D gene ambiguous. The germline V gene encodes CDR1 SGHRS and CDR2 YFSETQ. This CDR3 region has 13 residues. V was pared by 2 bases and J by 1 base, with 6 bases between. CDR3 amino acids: CASSLVVQETQYF. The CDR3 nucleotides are TGCGCCAGCAGCTTAGTAGTCCAAGAGACCCAGTACTTC.

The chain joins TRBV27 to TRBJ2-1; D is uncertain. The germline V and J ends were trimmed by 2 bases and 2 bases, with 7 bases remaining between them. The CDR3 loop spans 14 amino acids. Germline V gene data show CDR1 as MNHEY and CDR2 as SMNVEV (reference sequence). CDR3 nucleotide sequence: TGTGCCAGCAGTTTAAGTCAGGCCTACAATGAGCAGTTCTTC. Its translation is CASSLSQAYNEQFF.

DNA of the CDR3: TGTGCCAGCAGCTTGGGACAATTTAGCACAGATACGCAGTATTTT. This sequence encodes CASSLGQFSTDTQYF. The genes are TRBV5-4 and TRBJ2-3; no clear D gene. CDR1 and CDR2 (germline): SGHNT, YYREEE (reference sequence). The V end was cut by 0 bases, the J end by 0 bases, with 8 bases between. The CDR3 loop spans 15 amino acids.

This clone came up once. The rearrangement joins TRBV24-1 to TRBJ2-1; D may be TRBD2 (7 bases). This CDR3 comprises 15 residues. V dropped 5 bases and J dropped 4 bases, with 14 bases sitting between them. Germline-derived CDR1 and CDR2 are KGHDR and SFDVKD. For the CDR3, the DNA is TGTGCCACCAGTGTCCCGGGGGGCCCGTACAATGAGCAGTTCTTC. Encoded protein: CATSVPGGPYNEQFF.

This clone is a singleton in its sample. CDR3 nucleotide sequence: TGTGCCAGCGTAACCGGGACAGGGGCCTACGAGCAGTACTTC. Translating gives CASVTGTGAYEQYF. This chain uses TRBV2 with TRBJ2-7; 10 bases match TRBD1. In germline, CDR1 is SNHLY, CDR2 FYNNEI. The length of the CDR3 is 14 residues. V shed 8 bases, J shed 2 bases, and the junction held 6 bases outside the gene matches.

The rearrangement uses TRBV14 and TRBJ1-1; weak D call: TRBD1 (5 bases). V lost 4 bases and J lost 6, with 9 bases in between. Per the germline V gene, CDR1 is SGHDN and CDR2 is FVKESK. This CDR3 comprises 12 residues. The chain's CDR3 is CASSPGGAEAFF. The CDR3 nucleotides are TGTGCCAGCAGCCCGGGGGGGGCTGAAGCTTTCTTT.

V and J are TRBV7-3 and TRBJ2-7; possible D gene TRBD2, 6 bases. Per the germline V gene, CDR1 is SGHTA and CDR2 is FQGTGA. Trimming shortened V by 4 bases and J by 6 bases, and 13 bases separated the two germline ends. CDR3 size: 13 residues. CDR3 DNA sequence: TGTGCCAGCAGCTGGGTCCAGGGAGGCGAGCAGTACTTC. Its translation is CASSWVQGGEQYF.

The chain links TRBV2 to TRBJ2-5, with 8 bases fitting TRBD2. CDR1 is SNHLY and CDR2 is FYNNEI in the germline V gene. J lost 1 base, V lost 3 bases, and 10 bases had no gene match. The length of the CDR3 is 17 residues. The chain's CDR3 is CASSESSGLGGQETQYF. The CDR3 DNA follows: TGTGCCAGCAGTGAGTCGTCGGGACTAGGGGGCCAAGAGACCCAGTACTTC.

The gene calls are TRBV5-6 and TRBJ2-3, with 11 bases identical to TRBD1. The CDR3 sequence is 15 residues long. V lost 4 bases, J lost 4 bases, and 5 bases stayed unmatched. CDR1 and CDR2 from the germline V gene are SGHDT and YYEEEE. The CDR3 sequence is CASSLDRGLSDTQYF. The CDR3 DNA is TGTGCCAGCAGCCTGGACAGGGGGCTTTCAGATACGCAGTATTTT.

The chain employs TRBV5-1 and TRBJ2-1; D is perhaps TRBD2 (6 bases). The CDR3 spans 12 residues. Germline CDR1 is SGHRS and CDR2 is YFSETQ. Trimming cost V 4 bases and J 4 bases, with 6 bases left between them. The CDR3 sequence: CASSAGYNEQFF. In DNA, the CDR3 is TGCGCCAGCAGCGCGGGGTACAATGAGCAGTTCTTC.